These T cell receptor beta chains were read from a single sample in a study of T cell responses to AZD1222 COVID-19 vaccine. Some clones are missing from TCRdb's copy, which holds only in-frame ones; the method was immunoSEQ multiplex PCR. The repertoire has roughly 190,000 clones, approximately 90% of them found once; the top ten carry approximately 1.6%. Sample: peripheral blood, taken 28 days after the second AZD1222 dose. All receptors come from an adult who received the AZD1222 COVID-19 vaccine. CDR3s include the opening cysteine and the closing phenylalanine or tryptophan.

J,V,CDR3
TRBJ2-1,TRBV5-1,CASSRTSGVYEQFF
TRBJ2-1,TRBV3-1/TRBV3-2,CASSFREGTDEQFF
TRBJ1-1,TRBV7-2,CASSPWERGTEAFF
TRBJ2-7,TRBV2,CASVDRGSNEQYF
TRBJ2-1,TRBV7-3,CASSLTGYEQFF
TRBJ2-7,TRBV30,CAWSVGVTYEQYF
TRBJ1-3,TRBV27,CASSFRFRPGNTIYF
TRBJ2-6,TRBV4-1,CASNLDRVQVGANVLTF
TRBJ2-1,TRBV19,CASSILFLTSDNEQFF
TRBJ2-5,TRBV3-1/TRBV3-2,CASSHPTGLETQYF
TRBJ2-7,TRBV6-6,CASSPDTSSSEQYF
TRBJ1-3,TRBV15,CATSGTKDWYSGNTIYF
TRBJ2-1,TRBV19,CASSIPGGDEQFF
TRBJ1-5,TRBV12-3/TRBV12-4,CASRLGGDQPQHF
TRBJ2-7,TRBV7-2,CASRPGTGTYEQYF
TRBJ1-1,TRBV5-1,CASSLGDRTRTTEAFF
TRBJ2-7,TRBV9,CASSVGTPSYEQYF
TRBJ2-6,TRBV18,CASSPRVTGVSGANVLTF
TRBJ1-3,TRBV6-2/TRBV6-3,CASSEDRPYAAGNTIYF
TRBJ1-1,TRBV7-9,CASSRLYRGMNTEAFF
TRBJ2-1,TRBV19,CASSITGGTQFF
TRBJ2-1,TRBV27,CASSPSKGRGNDEQFF
TRBJ2-1,TRBV7-9,CASSFQSDSRFF